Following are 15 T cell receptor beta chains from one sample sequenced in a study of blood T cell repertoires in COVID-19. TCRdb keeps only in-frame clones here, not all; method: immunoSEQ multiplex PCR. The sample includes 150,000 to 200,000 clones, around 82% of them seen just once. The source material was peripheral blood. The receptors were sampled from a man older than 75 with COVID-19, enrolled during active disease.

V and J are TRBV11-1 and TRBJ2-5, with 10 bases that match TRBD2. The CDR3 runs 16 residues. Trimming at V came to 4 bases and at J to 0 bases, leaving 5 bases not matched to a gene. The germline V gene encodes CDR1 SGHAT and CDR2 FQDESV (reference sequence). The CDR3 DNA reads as TGTGCCAGCAGCTGGAGCGGGGGGGCGTACCAAGAGACCCAGTACTTC. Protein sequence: CASSWSGGAYQETQYF.

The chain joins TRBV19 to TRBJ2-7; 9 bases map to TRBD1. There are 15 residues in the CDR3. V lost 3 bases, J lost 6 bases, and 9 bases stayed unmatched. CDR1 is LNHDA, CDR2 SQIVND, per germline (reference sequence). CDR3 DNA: TGTGCCAGTAGTATCGTGGGACAGGGTCAAGGCGAGCAGTACTTC. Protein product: CASSIVGQGQGEQYF.

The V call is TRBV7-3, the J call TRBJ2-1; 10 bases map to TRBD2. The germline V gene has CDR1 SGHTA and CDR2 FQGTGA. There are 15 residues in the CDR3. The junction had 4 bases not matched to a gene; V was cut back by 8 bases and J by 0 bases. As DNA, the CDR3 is TGTGCCAGCGGCAGGACTAGCGGCTCCTACAATGAGCAGTTCTTC. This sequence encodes CASGRTSGSYNEQFF.

The CDR3, as DNA: TGTGCCAGCAGTCCCCAGGGGGTAGGGGATACGCAGTATTTT. Translated: CASSPQGVGDTQYF. The genes are TRBV2 and TRBJ2-3; 7 bases map to TRBD1. Losses at the gene ends were 5 bases for V and 6 bases for J; bases not matched to a gene: 8. The CDR3 totals 14 residues. CDR1 and CDR2 (germline): SNHLY, FYNNEI.

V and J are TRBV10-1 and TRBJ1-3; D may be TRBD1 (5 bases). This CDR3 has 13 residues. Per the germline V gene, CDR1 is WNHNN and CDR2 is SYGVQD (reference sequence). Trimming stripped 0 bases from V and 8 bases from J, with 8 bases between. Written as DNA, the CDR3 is TGCGCCAGCAGTGAGTCAGGGGCAGACACCATATATTTT. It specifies CASSESGADTIYF.

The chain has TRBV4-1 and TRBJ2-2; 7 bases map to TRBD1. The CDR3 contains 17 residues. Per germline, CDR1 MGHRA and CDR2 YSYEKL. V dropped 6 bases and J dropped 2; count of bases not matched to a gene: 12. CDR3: CASRPIPGQRNTGELFF. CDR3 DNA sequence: TGCGCCAGCAGACCCATCCCGGGACAGCGCAACACCGGGGAGCTGTTTTTT.

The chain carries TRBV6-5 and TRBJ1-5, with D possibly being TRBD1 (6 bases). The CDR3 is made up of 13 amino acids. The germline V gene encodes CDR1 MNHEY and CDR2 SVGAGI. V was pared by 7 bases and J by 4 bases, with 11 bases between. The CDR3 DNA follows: TGTGCCAGCACTGGACAGAAGAATCAGCCCCAGCATTTT. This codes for CASTGQKNQPQHF.

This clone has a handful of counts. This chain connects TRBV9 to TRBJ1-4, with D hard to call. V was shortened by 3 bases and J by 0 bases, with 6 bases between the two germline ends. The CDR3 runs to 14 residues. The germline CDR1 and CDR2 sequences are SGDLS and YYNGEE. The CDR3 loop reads CASSERTTNEKLFF. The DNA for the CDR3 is TGTGCCAGCAGCGAGCGTACAACTAATGAAAAACTGTTTTTT.

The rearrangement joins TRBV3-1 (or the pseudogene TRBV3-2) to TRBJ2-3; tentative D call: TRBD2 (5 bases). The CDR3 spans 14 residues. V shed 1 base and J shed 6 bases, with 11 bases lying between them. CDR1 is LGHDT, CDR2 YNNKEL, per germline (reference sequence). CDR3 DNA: TGTGCCAGCAGCCAAGGGACTCCCCCGGATACGCAGTATTTT. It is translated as CASSQGTPPDTQYF.

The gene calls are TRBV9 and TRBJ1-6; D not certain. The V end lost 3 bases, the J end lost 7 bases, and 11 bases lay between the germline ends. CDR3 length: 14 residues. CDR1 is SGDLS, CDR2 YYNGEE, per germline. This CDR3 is CASSGIGGNSPLHF. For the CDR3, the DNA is TGTGCCAGCAGCGGTATTGGAGGGAATTCACCCCTCCACTTT.

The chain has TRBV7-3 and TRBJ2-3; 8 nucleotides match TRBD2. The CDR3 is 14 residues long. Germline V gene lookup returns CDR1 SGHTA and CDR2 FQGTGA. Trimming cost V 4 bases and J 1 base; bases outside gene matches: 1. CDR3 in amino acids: CASSSGGRTDTQYF. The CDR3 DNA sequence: TGTGCCAGCAGCTCGGGGGGGCGCACAGATACGCAGTATTTT.

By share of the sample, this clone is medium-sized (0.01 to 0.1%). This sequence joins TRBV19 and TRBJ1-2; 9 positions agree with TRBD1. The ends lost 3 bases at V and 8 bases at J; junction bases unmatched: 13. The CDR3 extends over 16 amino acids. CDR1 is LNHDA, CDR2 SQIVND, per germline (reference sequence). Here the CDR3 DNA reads TGTGCCAGTAGTATGTCGAGGACAGGGGCCGCTGGAGGCTACACCTTC. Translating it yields CASSMSRTGAAGGYTF.

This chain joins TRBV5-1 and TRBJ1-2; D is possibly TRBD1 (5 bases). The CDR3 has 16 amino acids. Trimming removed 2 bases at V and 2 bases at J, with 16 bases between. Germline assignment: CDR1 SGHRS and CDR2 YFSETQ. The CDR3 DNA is TGCGCCAGCAGCTTAAGCATCAGACAGAACAACTATGGCTACACCTTC. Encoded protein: CASSLSIRQNNYGYTF. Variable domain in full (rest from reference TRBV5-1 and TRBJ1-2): KAGVTQTPRYLIKTRGQQVTLSCSPISGHRSVSWYQQTPGQGLQFLFEYFSETQRNKGNFPGRFSGRQFSNSRSEMNVSTLELGDSALYLCASSLSIRQNNYGYTFGSGTRLTVV.

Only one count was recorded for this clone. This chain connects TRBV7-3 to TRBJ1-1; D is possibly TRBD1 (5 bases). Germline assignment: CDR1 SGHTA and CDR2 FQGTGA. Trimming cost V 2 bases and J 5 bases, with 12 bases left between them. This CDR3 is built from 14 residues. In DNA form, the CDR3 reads TGTGCCAGCAGCTTACAGGGAGGGAAAACTGAAGCTTTCTTT. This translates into CASSLQGGKTEAFF.

This CDR3 reads CASSSLGQGTIYGYTF. The CDR3 DNA sequence: TGTGCCAGCAGCTCCCTAGGACAGGGGACTATCTATGGCTACACCTTC. V and J are TRBV7-2 and TRBJ1-2; 9 nucleotides match TRBD1. V was pared by 4 bases and J by 4 bases, with 10 bases of the junction left unmatched. The CDR3 is made up of 16 amino acids. Germline V gives CDR1 SGHTA, CDR2 FQGNSA.